The rows below give T cell receptor beta chains drawn from one sample of a study of shared clonotypes between healthy human individuals. Generated by immunoSEQ multiplex PCR, the TCRdb table keeps only in-frame clones and is missing some. The sample lists some 380,000 clones; about 96% were seen once. Specimen: memory CD8+ T cells sorted from blood. These receptors all come from a man younger than 40 in good health. CDR3s include the opening cysteine and the closing phenylalanine or tryptophan. Each record gives: clone size, V gene, D gene, J gene, CDR3 protein, CDR3 DNA. The D gene is left open where the match is weak. Not all rows give a size; the values are once, few, many and, for expanded clones, a class.

-,TRBV2,-,TRBJ2-2,CASSDTQRDIFTGELFF,TGTGCCAGCAGCGACACCCAAAGGGACATTTTCACCGGGGAGCTGTTTTTT
-,TRBV10-2,TRBD1,TRBJ1-1,CASSESQGTRGTEAFF,TGCGCCAGCAGTGAGTCACAGGGGACCCGGGGGACTGAAGCTTTCTTT
-,TRBV21-1,-,TRBJ1-5,CARRNAFGQPQHF,TGTGCCAGAAGGAACGCTTTTGGTCAGCCCCAGCATTTT
-,TRBV25-1,-,TRBJ2-7,CASTSDTSYEQYF,TGTGCCAGCACCTCGGACACCTCCTACGAGCAGTACTTC
-,TRBV5-6,TRBD2,TRBJ2-7,CASSRGLAGVLSEQYF,TGTGCCAGCAGCAGAGGACTAGCGGGAGTATTGAGCGAGCAGTACTTC
-,TRBV6-1,-,TRBJ1-2,CASSESASAYGYTF,TGTGCCAGCAGTGAATCGGCCTCCGCTTATGGCTACACCTTC
-,TRBV28,TRBD2,TRBJ2-1,CASSRLAGGPEDNEQFF,TGTGCCAGCAGTCGACTAGCGGGAGGGCCTGAAGACAATGAGCAGTTCTTC
-,TRBV6-5,TRBD1,TRBJ1-5,CASSYTGGLGQPQHF,TGTGCCAGCAGTTACACAGGGGGGCTAGGTCAGCCCCAGCATTTT
-,TRBV14,-,TRBJ2-7,CASSYGYEQYF,TGTGCCAGCAGCTACGGGTACGAGCAGTACTTC
-,TRBV19,TRBD1,TRBJ1-1,CASSIGGGGGWAFF,TGTGCCAGTAGTATTGGCGGAGGGGGCGGCTGGGCTTTCTTT
-,TRBV10-1,-,TRBJ2-1,CASSEGWNEQFF,TGCGCCAGCAGTGAGGGGTGGAATGAGCAGTTCTTC
-,TRBV6-1,TRBD2,TRBJ2-3,CASSVAGAGRDTQYF,TGTGCCAGCAGTGTAGCGGGAGCTGGGCGGGATACGCAGTATTTT
once,TRBV5-5,TRBD1,TRBJ2-7,CASSLGTGTYEQYF,TGTGCCAGCAGCTTGGGGACAGGGACCTACGAGCAGTACTTC
-,TRBV28,TRBD2,TRBJ2-1,CASSLGWTSGRAARNEQFF,TGTGCCAGCAGTTTAGGGTGGACTAGCGGGAGGGCCGCACGCAATGAGCAGTTCTTC
-,TRBV4-2,-,TRBJ2-5,CASRTGRGHQETQYF,TGTGCCAGCAGAACCGGACGGGGGCACCAAGAGACCCAGTACTTC
-,TRBV6-1,-,TRBJ1-4,CASSEARFLGANEKLFF,TGTGCCAGCAGTGAAGCGCGGTTTCTGGGGGCTAATGAAAAACTGTTTTTT
few,TRBV16,-,TRBJ1-1,CASSQRWASNTEAFF,TGTGCCAGCAGCCAAAGGTGGGCCTCGAACACTGAAGCTTTCTTT
-,TRBV6-1,-,TRBJ2-1,CASSELAYNEQFF,TGTGCCAGCAGTGAACTAGCCTACAATGAGCAGTTCTTC
once,TRBV10-3,TRBD1,TRBJ2-2,CAILRSRTGNTGELFF,TGTGCCATCCTTCGGTCTAGGACAGGGAACACCGGGGAGCTGTTTTTT
-,TRBV9,TRBD1,TRBJ2-5,CASSTGQGETQYF,TGTGCCAGCAGCACGGGACAGGGAGAGACCCAGTACTTC
-,TRBV5-6,-,TRBJ2-3,CASSWRSTSTDTQYF,TGTGCCAGCAGCTGGAGGAGTACTAGCACAGATACGCAGTATTTT
-,TRBV19,-,TRBJ2-1,CASSPSRGRGAPASYNEQFF,TGTGCCAGTAGTCCTTCCCGGGGCCGGGGAGCCCCGGCCTCCTACAATGAGCAGTTCTTC
-,TRBV2,-,TRBJ2-1,CASIRDGPLLNEQFF,TGTGCCAGCATAAGGGATGGACCCTTACTCAATGAGCAGTTCTTC
-,TRBV7-6,-,TRBJ2-3,CASSLAPDPADTQYF,TGTGCCAGCAGCTTAGCCCCGGACCCAGCAGATACGCAGTATTTT
once,TRBV10-2,-,TRBJ1-6,CASSEDRWNSPLHF,TGCGCCAGCAGTGAGGACAGGTGGAATTCACCCCTCCACTTT
-,TRBV28,TRBD2,TRBJ2-1,CASRGSGSSYNEQFF,TGTGCCAGCAGGGGTAGCGGGAGCTCCTACAATGAGCAGTTCTTC
-,TRBV29-1,TRBD2,TRBJ2-3,CSAWTSSTDTQYF,TGCAGCGCATGGACTAGCTCCACAGATACGCAGTATTTT
-,TRBV5-1,-,TRBJ2-1,CASSTNRAPRDFYNEQFF,TGCGCCAGCAGCACAAACAGGGCCCCCCGAGACTTCTACAATGAGCAGTTCTTC
-,TRBV5-4,-,TRBJ1-3,CASSLAAGRGNTIYF,TGTGCCAGCAGCTTGGCAGCAGGGAGAGGAAACACCATATATTTT
once,TRBV7-2,-,TRBJ2-6,CASSFSGRGSSGANVLTF,TGTGCCAGCAGCTTCAGCGGCAGGGGTAGCTCTGGGGCCAACGTCCTGACTTTC
-,TRBV6-1,TRBD1,TRBJ1-1,CASSGGQGMVYTEAFF,TGTGCCAGCAGTGGAGGACAGGGGATGGTTTACACTGAAGCTTTCTTT
-,TRBV29-1,TRBD2,TRBJ2-1,CSVGRIKGGGRGYNEQFF,TGCAGCGTTGGCAGAATAAAAGGAGGCGGGAGAGGGTACAATGAGCAGTTCTTC
-,TRBV29-1,TRBD2,TRBJ2-1,CSVVSQLAGVTNEQFF,TGCAGCGTTGTCTCCCAACTAGCGGGAGTAACCAATGAGCAGTTCTTC
-,TRBV7-8,-,TRBJ1-4,CASSLPRFGRAEKLFF,TGTGCCAGCAGCTTACCCCGATTCGGCAGGGCAGAAAAACTGTTTTTT
once,TRBV7-6,-,TRBJ2-5,CASSLARETQYF,TGTGCCAGCAGCTTAGCCCGAGAGACCCAGTACTTC
-,TRBV6-5,TRBD1,TRBJ2-7,CASSYFSGTGGYEQYF,TGTGCCAGCAGTTATTTCTCCGGGACAGGGGGCTACGAGCAGTACTTC
-,TRBV7-3,-,TRBJ2-5,CASSLDGQETQYF,TGTGCCAGCAGCCTGGACGGCCAAGAGACCCAGTACTTC
-,TRBV11-2,TRBD2,TRBJ2-1,CASSPGGGRYPYNEQFF,TGTGCCAGCAGCCCCGGTGGCGGGAGATACCCCTACAATGAGCAGTTCTTC
-,TRBV29-1,-,TRBJ1-3,CSVEKGNGNTIYF,TGCAGCGTTGAGAAGGGGAACGGAAACACCATATATTTT
-,TRBV19,TRBD1,TRBJ2-6,CASRTGGAGANVLTF,TGTGCCAGTAGGACAGGGGGCGCTGGGGCCAACGTCCTGACTTTC
-,TRBV7-9,-,TRBJ2-2,CASSLVMTGELFF,TGTGCCAGCAGCTTAGTCATGACCGGGGAGCTGTTTTTT
-,TRBV10-2,-,TRBJ1-1,CASSEAPTRRDTEAFF,TGCGCCAGCAGTGAGGCCCCGACAAGGCGTGACACTGAAGCTTTCTTT
-,TRBV7-6,-,TRBJ2-7,CASRLANSGEQYF,TGTGCCAGCAGACTAGCAAACTCGGGGGAGCAGTACTTC
once,TRBV7-3,TRBD1,TRBJ2-4,CASSTGDIQYF,TGTGCCAGCAGCACAGGGGACATTCAGTACTTC
-,TRBV7-2,TRBD1,TRBJ1-4,CASSPRRTGGKLFF,TGTGCCAGCAGCCCAAGAAGGACAGGAGGGAAACTGTTTTTT